A selection of T cell receptor beta chains follows, all from one sample in a study of blood T cell repertoires in COVID-19. The table came from immunoSEQ multiplex PCR; TCRdb's copy has only in-frame clones and leaves some out. The sample carries around 400,000 clones, 70% to 90% recorded once. Material for sequencing was peripheral blood. All receptors derive from a woman in her 30s with COVID-19, enrolled during active disease. CDR3s include the opening cysteine and the closing phenylalanine or tryptophan. Clone size, where shown, is once, few, many, or a class for clones that have expanded.

size	V	CDR3
.	TRBV7-9	CASSLVPTGSSNSPLHF
.	TRBV6-5	CASSSDRAYEQYF
.	TRBV2	CASHQGAGVGELFF
once	TRBV18	CASSLDRAGNTIYF
.	TRBV7-2	CASSFHYEQYF
.	TRBV4-2	CASSQITSGSREQFF
.	TRBV3-1/TRBV3-2	CASSQARGTSGNYYEQYF
.	TRBV19	CATQRSSGISDEQFF
.	TRBV5-4	CASSLERSSYEQYF
.	TRBV24-1	CATSDRTSGSGYNEQFF
.	TRBV5-5	CASSLKAGVAGNIQYF
.	TRBV11-3	CASSLGRRGEAFF
.	TRBV14	CASSHLYEQYF
.	TRBV4-1	CASSQGGGLARHYEQYF
.	TRBV2	CASRGRVTQYF
few	TRBV5-1	CASSLGATSYEQYF
.	TRBV9	CASSGSSGIQETQYF
many	TRBV6-5	CASSPRTDSYEQYF
.	TRBV6-4	CAIPDRGEAGELFF
.	TRBV6-5	CATAYNEQFF
.	TRBV15	CATFQAGSLYNEQFF
.	TRBV28	CASSLSGRGPSIEQYF
.	TRBV5-1	CASSPVGTGVNEQFF
.	TRBV5-1	CASSLVPAGVGTGELFF
.	TRBV30	CAWTVMNTGELFF
.	TRBV5-1	CASSLNAGVREKLFF
.	TRBV28	CASTDSYTEAFF
.	TRBV5-4	CASSHTSGRAGEQFF
.	TRBV16	CASSLYTGELFF
.	TRBV28	CASSSDSYGYTF
.	TRBV5-1	CASSLEGPGANVLTF
.	TRBV29-1	CSVQRTSGNDEQFF
.	TRBV18	CASSQGVPATNEKLFF
.	TRBV4-1	CASSQGQGHSTEAFF
.	TRBV5-1	CASSLNRAEKLFF
.	TRBV28	CASRLSSFNEKLFF
.	TRBV6-2/TRBV6-3	CASSYSTESTGYGYTF
.	TRBV18	CASSPTVRETQYF
.	TRBV18	CASSPELGGTGELFF
.	TRBV7-3	CASSLPLEGSKWDYTF
.	TRBV29-1	CSVDIATSGSGYNEQFF
.	TRBV7-2	CASSLFPTGTSRHNEQFF
.	TRBV9	CASSVGGQGFQEYEQYF
.	TRBV9	CASSAGLAVTYEQYF
.	TRBV7-9	CASSSTSGKHYNEQFF
.	TRBV27	CASGSSTYEQYF
.	TRBV5-1	CASSEVAEDSYNEQFF
.	TRBV5-1	CASSLRDRVLSGANVLTF
.	TRBV4-1	CASSQGLAGAYNEQFF
.	TRBV30	CAWRGTAYEQYF
.	TRBV28	CASSLVLAGDTQYF
.	TRBV5-4	CASSLVQGFSRYEQYF
.	TRBV15	CATSRGPKVGGYNEQFF
.	TRBV18	CASSPEHVGVTGELFF
once	TRBV30	CAWRLPGLDYGYTF
.	TRBV10-3	CAISRLAAYEQYF
.	TRBV12-3/TRBV12-4	CASSPGLTRVF
.	TRBV9	CASSVDPVDTEAFF
.	TRBV14	CASSQVHHAYNEQFF